Below are 28 T cell receptor beta chains sequenced from a single sample in a study of HIV-infected children after antiretroviral therapy interruption (dated by TCRdb to about 2019). The method behind the library was 3' RACE. TCRdb shows the sequencer as Illumina MiSeq. TCR libraries were generated from RNA by a 3' RACE protocol incorporating unique molecular identifiers so that PCR amplification bias could be corrected. The raw public data were reprocessed by TCRdb itself: fastp quality trimming at Q25, MiXCR clonotype calling, in-frame beta chains only. Entries that share a CDR3 protein sequence are merged under the most common genes and DNA. Across this sample there are approximately 95,000 distinct CDR3 sequences, with approximately 6.9% seen only once. The top ten hold roughly 1% of the sample. The treatment or condition label, read with the paper, signifies: PENTA 11 planned treatment interruption arm or continuous ART arm.

This specimen consisted of CD45RA+ CD4+ T cells from PBMCs, pooled from several time points, obtained from a donor given antiretroviral therapy, either interrupted or continuous. The sample's cell subset or site label is to be understood as: naive CD4+ CD45RA+ CD45RO- T cells. The receptors derive from a pool of human donors with HIV.

This clonotype was seen at least ten times. This chain connects TRBV6-1 to TRBJ2-2, with D uncertain. There are 14 residues in the CDR3. Trimming stripped 8 bases from V and 0 bases from J, with 10 bases between. Germline CDR1 and CDR2: MNHNS and SASEGT. DNA for the CDR3: TGTGCCAGCCCGAGTTGGGCGAACACCGGGGAGCTGTTTTTT. Protein: CASPSWANTGELFF.

This clonotype was seen repeatedly, ten times or more. V gene TRBV6-6 combines with J gene TRBJ2-7; the D gene is possibly TRBD1 (6 bases). Trimming shortened V by 5 bases and J by 3 bases, and 14 bases separated the two germline ends. Germline-derived CDR1 and CDR2 are MNHNY and SVGAGI (reference sequence). The CDR3 spans 14 residues. CDR3 sequence: CASSAQGRNYEQYF. CDR3 nucleotide sequence: TGTGCCAGCAGTGCACAGGGAAGGAACTACGAGCAGTACTTC.

This clonotype came up many times. This chain uses TRBV24-1 with TRBJ1-1; D not certain. The CDR3 runs to 12 residues. Germline lookup yields CDR1 KGHDR and CDR2 SFDVKD. Between the trimmed V and J ends, which lost 5 bases and 4 bases, there was a span of 7 bases. Written as DNA, the CDR3 is TGTGCCACCAGTGGATTAAGCACTGAAGCTTTCTTT. Translating gives CATSGLSTEAFF.

This clonotype was observed at least ten times. CDR3 sequence reads: CASSWGLAGDTATDTQYF. CDR3 nucleotides: TGTGCCAGCAGCTGGGGACTAGCGGGAGATACCGCCACAGATACGCAGTATTTT. The chain employs TRBV5-6 and TRBJ2-3, with 14 bases lining up with TRBD2. V dropped 3 bases and J dropped 2; count of bases not matched to a gene: 8. Germline CDR1 and CDR2: SGHDT and YYEEEE. The length of the CDR3 is 18 residues.

This clonotype was counted at least ten times. The V gene is TRBV5-4, the J gene TRBJ1-2; D unresolved. Trimming left V 0 bases short and J 4 bases short, with 7 bases between. The CDR3 totals 13 residues. From germline, CDR1 is SGHNT and CDR2 YYREEE (reference sequence). Here the CDR3 reads CASSLDSSYGYTF. The CDR3 DNA sequence: TGTGCCAGCAGCTTGGACAGTAGCTATGGCTACACCTTC. Full variable domain (rest looked up from reference TRBV5-4 and TRBJ1-2): ETGVTQSPTHLIKTRGQQVTLRCSSQSGHNTVSWYQQALGQGPQFIFQYYREEENGRGNFPPRFSGLQFPNYSSELNVNALELDDSALYLCASSLDSSYGYTFGSGTRLTVV.

A note on this clonotype: Being one base from a much bigger clone, this may be a read error. The chain joins TRBV7-6 to TRBJ2-7; no clear D gene. CDR3 size: 13 residues. Germline loops: CDR1 SGHVS, CDR2 FNYEAQ. CDR3 sequence: CASSLQITYEQCF. The CDR3 DNA follows: TGTGCCAGCAGCTTACAGATTACCTACGAGCAGTGCTTC. Based on the CDR3 plus reference TRBV7-6 and TRBJ2-7, the full variable domain is GAGVSQSPRYKVTKRGQDVALRCDPISGHVSLYWYRQALGQGPEFLTYFNYEAQQDKSGLPNDRFSAERPEGSISTLTIQRTEQRDSAMYRCASSLQITYEQCFGPGTRLTVT.

This clonotype was counted ten times or more. This sequence joins TRBV5-1 and TRBJ1-5; possible D gene TRBD1, 5 bases. V dropped 5 bases and J dropped 7 bases, with 19 bases sitting between them. The CDR3 runs 15 residues. Per germline, CDR1 SGHRS and CDR2 YFSETQ. The CDR3 sequence is CASRPTGTQKQPQHF. DNA of the CDR3: TGCGCCAGCAGACCTACCGGGACCCAAAAACAGCCCCAGCATTTT.

This clonotype was observed many times. This chain links TRBV5-1 with TRBJ1-4, with TRBD1 identical over 7 bases. J gave up 5 bases and V 0 bases, and 10 bases lay outside the gene matches. The germline V gene has CDR1 SGHRS and CDR2 YFSETQ. The CDR3 sequence is 17 residues long. Here the CDR3 DNA reads TGCGCCAGCAGCTTGGATGTTACCAGGGGGTACAATGAAAAACTGTTTTTT. Translating it yields CASSLDVTRGYNEKLFF.

This clonotype was detected only a few times. The J gene is TRBJ2-3, the V gene TRBV15, with unresolved D. Germline V lookup: CDR1 LNHNV, CDR2 YYDKDF (reference sequence). The CDR3 spans 18 residues. Deletions cut 3 bases from V and 1 base from J, with 20 bases between. The CDR3 reads CATSSGLGRRRGTDTQYF. In nucleotides, the CDR3 is TGTGCCACCAGCAGCGGTTTGGGAAGGAGACGAGGCACAGATACGCAGTATTTT.

The V call is TRBV6-6, the J call TRBJ2-3, with TRBD1 matching over 10 bases. Germline V CDR1 and CDR2: MNHNY, SVGAGI (reference sequence). J lost 3 bases, V lost 2 bases, and 5 bases had no gene match. The CDR3 runs 16 residues. DNA for the CDR3: TGTGCCAGCAGTTACGGGACAGGGGCTTGGACAGATACGCAGTATTTT. Protein sequence: CASSYGTGAWTDTQYF.

The sample holds many counts of this clonotype. The chain recombines TRBV20-1 with TRBJ1-1; D is unresolved. V was cut by 1 base and J by 6 bases, with 12 bases left in between. Germline V lookup: CDR1 DFQATT, CDR2 SNEGSKA (reference sequence). CDR3 length: 13 residues. CDR3 DNA sequence: TGCAGTGCTAGAGTGTGGGCCCAGGCTGAAGCTTTCTTT. It translates to CSARVWAQAEAFF.

This clonotype has ten or more counts. The chain couples TRBV5-1 to TRBJ2-7; TRBD1 is a possible D gene (7 bases). V was clipped by 0 bases and J by 3 bases, with 10 bases between them. The CDR3 runs to 14 residues. The germline V gene encodes CDR1 SGHRS and CDR2 YFSETQ. The chain's CDR3 is CASSLAGGNYEQYF. Written as DNA, the CDR3 is TGCGCCAGCAGCTTGGCAGGGGGGAACTACGAGCAGTACTTC.

At least ten counts were recorded for this clonotype. The V gene is TRBV10-3, the J gene TRBJ2-7; possible D gene TRBD1, 6 bases. Trimming shortened V by 6 bases and J by 3 bases, and 15 bases separated the two germline ends. This CDR3 is built from 14 residues. The V gene's germline CDR1 is ENHRY and CDR2 SYGVKD. In DNA form, the CDR3 reads TGTGCCATCAGAGGACAGACGGTTAACTACGAGCAGTACTTC. Translation: CAIRGQTVNYEQYF.

In this sample, this clonotype turned up many times. One end of the junction varies from germline; a read error may be responsible. V is TRBV7-2 and J is TRBJ1-3, with a weak D call TRBD1 (5 bases). Germline CDR1 is SGHTA and CDR2 is FQGNSA. CDR3 length equals 13 residues. Here the CDR3 reads CASTPFASDTIYF. The CDR3 region has the DNA TGTGCCAGCACGCCCTTTGCTTCGGACACTATATATTTT.

This chain connects TRBV30 to TRBJ1-2; tentatively, D is TRBD1 (5 bases). Trimming pared 7 bases from V and 2 bases from J, leaving 14 bases between. The length of the CDR3 is 13 residues. Germline V lookup: CDR1 GTSNPN, CDR2 SVGIG (reference sequence). The CDR3: CAYSLGLNYGYTF. The DNA for the CDR3 is TGTGCCTACTCTTTGGGACTCAACTATGGCTACACCTTC. Based on the CDR3 plus reference TRBV30 and TRBJ1-2, the full variable domain is SQTIHQWPATLVQPVGSPLSLECTVEGTSNPNLYWYRQAAGRGLQLLFYSVGIGQISSEVPQNLSASRPQDRQFILSSKKLLLSDSGFYLCAYSLGLNYGYTFGSGTRLTVV.

Ten or more counts support this clonotype. V is TRBV5-1 and J is TRBJ1-2; no reliable D call. The CDR3 contains 11 residues. V was shortened by 5 bases and J by 8 bases, with 10 bases between the two germline ends. CDR1 and CDR2 (germline): SGHRS, YFSETQ. The CDR3 DNA follows: TGCGCCAGCAGGGACGGATCCGGCTACACCTTC. Residues: CASRDGSGYTF.

This clonotype qualifies as medium-sized. The chain recombines TRBV7-9 with TRBJ2-7; a possible D gene is TRBD2 (5 bases). Deletions cut 6 bases from V and 2 bases from J, with 11 bases between. There are 13 residues in the CDR3. Per germline, CDR1 SEHNR and CDR2 FQNEAQ (reference sequence). CDR3 sequence reads: CASRRSGTYEQYF. The CDR3 DNA follows: TGTGCCAGCAGGAGGAGCGGAACCTACGAGCAGTACTTC. Full variable domain (outside the CDR3, taken from reference TRBV7-9 and TRBJ2-7): DTGVSQNPRHKITKRGQNVTFRCDPISEHNRLYWYRQTLGQGPEFLTYFQNEAQLEKSRLLSDRFSAERPKGSFSTLEIQRTEQGDSAMYLCASRRSGTYEQYFGPGTRLTVT.

This clonotype has at least ten counts. This chain joins TRBV20-1 and TRBJ2-7; D may be TRBD2 (6 bases). Between the trimmed V and J ends, which lost 4 bases and 2 bases, there was a span of 15 bases. Germline V gene lookup returns CDR1 DFQATT and CDR2 SNEGSKA (reference sequence). The CDR3 runs to 14 residues. DNA of the CDR3: TGCAGTGCTATCGCGGGCGGGACCCCCTACGAGCAGTACTTC. Its protein is CSAIAGGTPYEQYF.

In this sample, this clonotype turned up a few times. This chain joins TRBV6-2 or TRBV6-3 and TRBJ1-1; unclear D gene. The CDR3 runs to 15 residues. V shed 6 bases and J shed 1 base, with 15 bases lying between them. Germline V gene sequence: CDR1 MNHEY, CDR2 SVGEGT. The CDR3 bases are TGTGCCAGCAGCCCACGGGGTTGGGGGAACACTGAAGCTTTCTTT. Translated: CASSPRGWGNTEAFF.

This clonotype was recorded a few times. The V and J genes are TRBV6-1 and TRBJ2-7; 7 nucleotides align to TRBD1. This CDR3 contains 14 residues. CDR1 and CDR2 from the germline V gene are MNHNS and SASEGT. J lost 2 bases, V lost 8 bases, and 9 bases had no gene match. The CDR3 spells CASGSGTETYEQYF. CDR3 nucleotides: TGTGCCAGCGGTTCCGGGACAGAGACCTACGAGCAGTACTTC.

This clonotype was seen repeatedly, ten times or more. The chain joins TRBV20-1 to TRBJ2-4; D remains unclear. Germline lookup yields CDR1 DFQATT and CDR2 SNEGSKA (reference sequence). Trimming took off 6 bases at V and 6 bases at J, with 24 bases between the two ends. The length of the CDR3 is 16 residues. CDR3 residues: CSAKTGTTIYGNIQYF. The CDR3 region has the DNA TGCAGTGCAAAAACCGGCACTACAATTTACGGAAACATTCAGTACTTC.

This clonotype was found many times. The J gene is TRBJ2-2, the V gene TRBV28; the match to TRBD1 covers 7 bases. This CDR3 comprises 14 residues. Germline CDR1 and CDR2: MDHEN and SYDVKM. V lost 6 bases, J lost 2 bases, and 3 bases stayed unmatched. The CDR3 sequence: CASRRGRNTGELFF. As DNA, the CDR3 is TGTGCCAGCAGAAGGGGGCGCAACACCGGGGAGCTGTTTTTT.

There are a few counts of this clonotype. This chain links TRBV6-1 with TRBJ2-7, with D hard to call. V was shortened by 2 bases and J by 6 bases, with 5 bases between the two germline ends. Germline lookup yields CDR1 MNHNS and CDR2 SASEGT. This CDR3 contains 11 residues. This CDR3 reads CASSEYGEQYF. The DNA of the CDR3 is TGTGCCAGCAGTGAATATGGCGAGCAGTACTTC.

This clonotype was recorded at least ten times. The gene calls are TRBV5-4 and TRBJ2-5; D is ambiguous. Between the trimmed V and J ends, which lost 1 base and 5 bases, there was a span of 15 bases. There are 15 residues in the CDR3. In germline, CDR1 is SGHNT, CDR2 YYREEE (reference sequence). CDR3 coding DNA: TGTGCCAGCAGCTTGAGTTTTGGCAGATTGGAGACCCAGTACTTC. It codes for CASSLSFGRLETQYF. Using reference TRBV5-4 and TRBJ2-5 for the parts outside the CDR3, the full variable domain is ETGVTQSPTHLIKTRGQQVTLRCSSQSGHNTVSWYQQALGQGPQFIFQYYREEENGRGNFPPRFSGLQFPNYSSELNVNALELDDSALYLCASSLSFGRLETQYFGPGTRLLVL.

CDR3: CSAAGGYEQYF. CDR3 DNA: TGCAGCGCGGCCGGGGGTTACGAGCAGTACTTC. The rearrangement links TRBV29-1 to TRBJ2-7, with D possibly matching TRBD2 (6 bases). The CDR3 covers 11 residues. Germline V CDR1 and CDR2: SQVTM, ANQGSEA. V gave up 7 bases and J gave up 4 bases, with 11 bases separating them.

This clonotype showed up many times. The chain uses TRBV19 and TRBJ2-3; D remains ambiguous. The germline V and J ends were trimmed by 5 bases and 4 bases, with 13 bases remaining between them. The CDR3 runs to 14 residues. Germline assignment: CDR1 LNHDA and CDR2 SQIVND (reference sequence). Here the CDR3 reads CASSPTKASDTQYF. The CDR3 coding sequence is TGTGCCAGTAGTCCTACGAAGGCTTCAGATACGCAGTATTTT.

This clonotype showed up many times. This chain links TRBV5-1 with TRBJ1-1; D unresolved. The CDR3 runs 17 residues. Germline V gene lookup returns CDR1 SGHRS and CDR2 YFSETQ. V gave up 6 bases and J gave up 0 bases, with 21 bases separating them. The CDR3 loop is CASNPQRGFGVNTEAFF. CDR3 coding DNA: TGCGCCAGCAACCCCCAACGAGGGTTTGGGGTGAACACTGAAGCTTTCTTT.

This chain connects TRBV7-8 to TRBJ1-2, with D maybe TRBD1 (6 bases). Germline assignment: CDR1 SGHVS and CDR2 FQNEAQ. The CDR3 is 15 amino acids. The V end was cut by 5 bases, the J end by 8 bases, with 21 bases between. The CDR3 nucleotides are TGTGCCAGCAGCCCCCGACCCGGGACAACGAAAGGCTACACCTTC. Its protein is CASSPRPGTTKGYTF.